Presented here are 11 T cell receptor beta chains from one specimen sequenced in a study of post-analysis software for immune sequencing data. Study outcomes and limitations: Relative to controls, patients had about five TRBV segments at higher frequency, with TRBV5-6, TRBV5-1 and TRBV20-1 among these.

The antigens of these receptors remain unknown. TCR beta libraries were prepared from cDNA with unique molecular identifiers. TCRdb processed the PCR reads anew with MiXCR; each CDR3 protein has one entry. The data show some 370,000 distinct CDR3 sequences, with roughly 36% seen just once and around an eighth held by the top ten. What was sequenced was blood. All receptors come from a girl aged 5-17 years with multiple sclerosis.

The chain employs TRBV2 and TRBJ2-5; tentative D call: TRBD2 (7 bases). The V and J ends lost 7 bases and 4 bases respectively, with 13 bases between them. Germline V CDR1 and CDR2: SNHLY, FYNNEI. The CDR3 extends over 13 amino acids. The CDR3 coding sequence is TGTGCCAGCATGCGGGGGCGAACAGAGACCCAGTACTTC. Translated: CASMRGRTETQYF. Full variable domain (rest looked up from reference TRBV2 and TRBJ2-5): EPEVTQTPSHQVTQMGQEVILRCVPISNHLYFYWYRQILGQKVEFLVSFYNNEISEKSEIFDDQFSVERPDGSNFTLKIRSTKLEDSAMYFCASMRGRTETQYFGPGTRLLVL.

This chain uses TRBV7-6 with TRBJ2-3; D is uncertain. From germline, CDR1 is SGHVS and CDR2 FNYEAQ. Trimming took off 5 bases at V and 4 bases at J, with 10 bases between the two ends. The CDR3 spans 13 residues. CDR3 nucleotides: TGTGCCAGCAGCAGGGTGCGAGCAGATACGCAGTATTTT. Amino acids: CASSRVRADTQYF.

This clonotype was found a few times. The genes are TRBV5-1 and TRBJ2-1, with 8 bases identical to TRBD1. Germline V gives CDR1 SGHRS, CDR2 YFSETQ. The V segment lost 4 bases and the J segment 4 bases; nucleotides outside the gene matches: 13. The CDR3 sequence is 17 residues long. CDR3 sequence: CASSRRGTGTPYNEQFF. The CDR3, as DNA: TGCGCCAGCAGCAGAAGGGGGACAGGAACCCCTTACAATGAGCAGTTCTTC.

This clonotype was detected a few times. The chain is built from TRBV27 and TRBJ1-2; TRBD1 might be the D (5 bases). The V and J ends lost 2 bases and 8 bases respectively, with 27 bases between them. Germline V CDR1 and CDR2: MNHEY, SMNVEV (reference sequence). CDR3 length: 18 amino acids. DNA for the CDR3: TGTGCCAGCAGTTTAATGCCGATCCAGGGAATCCCCTTCGGGGGCTACACCTTC. Translating it yields CASSLMPIQGIPFGGYTF.

The table lists this clonotype with many counts. The chain combines TRBV4-1 with TRBJ2-3; perhaps TRBD2 as D (7 bases). In germline, CDR1 is MGHRA, CDR2 YSYEKL. V lost 3 bases and J lost 0, with 13 bases in between. The CDR3 runs to 16 residues. The CDR3 sequence is CASSHKGGRSTDTQYF. Written as DNA, the CDR3 is TGCGCCAGCAGCCACAAGGGGGGGAGGAGCACAGATACGCAGTATTTT.

The CDR3 sequence is CASSQDQASSYNEQFF. The CDR3 region has the DNA TGTGCCAGCAGCCAAGACCAGGCAAGCTCCTACAATGAGCAGTTCTTC. The V and J genes are TRBV4-2 and TRBJ2-1; D remains ambiguous. Germline values: CDR1 LGHNA, CDR2 YNFKEQ. This CDR3 is built from 16 residues. V was pared by 0 bases and J by 0 bases, with 9 bases between.

This chain uses TRBV6-5 with TRBJ2-7; 7 nucleotides line up with TRBD1. Trimming cost V 5 bases and J 3 bases; bases outside gene matches: 10. From germline, CDR1 is MNHEY and CDR2 SVGAGI. CDR3 length equals 15 residues. The DNA for the CDR3 is TGTGCCAGCAGTACGCGACAGGGAAGGGACTACGAGCAGTACTTC. It is translated as CASSTRQGRDYEQYF.

V gene TRBV7-2 combines with J gene TRBJ1-2; a possible D gene is TRBD1 (5 bases). Trimming cost V 1 base and J 7 bases, with 16 bases left between them. Germline values: CDR1 SGHTA, CDR2 FQGNSA. This CDR3 spans 15 amino acids. CDR3 DNA sequence: TGTGCCAGCAGCTTAGTCGGGGGAGAGCTTCTTGGCTACACCTTC. Protein sequence: CASSLVGGELLGYTF.

This clonotype occurred a few times. The genes are TRBV7-9 and TRBJ2-1; 13 nucleotides line up with TRBD2. Losses at the gene ends were 1 base for V and 9 bases for J; bases not matched to a gene: 6. The CDR3 runs 16 residues. CDR1 is SEHNR, CDR2 FQNEAQ, per germline (reference sequence). CDR3 nucleotide sequence: TGTGCCAGCAGCTTAGGCCGACTAGCGGGGGGACTTGAGCAGTTCTTC. This gives the protein CASSLGRLAGGLEQFF.

The rearrangement joins TRBV5-1 to TRBJ1-2; D unclear. Trimming removed 4 bases at V and 1 base at J, with 11 bases between. Germline CDR1 reads SGHRS; CDR2 reads YFSETQ. The CDR3 extends over 14 amino acids. The CDR3: CASSQDGFNYGYTF. The CDR3 bases are TGCGCCAGCAGCCAGGACGGATTTAACTATGGCTACACCTTC.

The chain links TRBV7-2 to TRBJ2-1; tentatively, D is TRBD1 (5 bases). The tail of the sequence fits TRBJ2-4 better, so the J call may be wrong. The germline V gene encodes CDR1 SGHTA and CDR2 FQGNSA. This CDR3 has 14 amino acids. The chain's CDR3 is CTSSPTSRVDIQYF. CDR3 nucleotide sequence: TGTACCAGCAGCCCTACATCCAGGGTGGACATTCAGTACTTC.